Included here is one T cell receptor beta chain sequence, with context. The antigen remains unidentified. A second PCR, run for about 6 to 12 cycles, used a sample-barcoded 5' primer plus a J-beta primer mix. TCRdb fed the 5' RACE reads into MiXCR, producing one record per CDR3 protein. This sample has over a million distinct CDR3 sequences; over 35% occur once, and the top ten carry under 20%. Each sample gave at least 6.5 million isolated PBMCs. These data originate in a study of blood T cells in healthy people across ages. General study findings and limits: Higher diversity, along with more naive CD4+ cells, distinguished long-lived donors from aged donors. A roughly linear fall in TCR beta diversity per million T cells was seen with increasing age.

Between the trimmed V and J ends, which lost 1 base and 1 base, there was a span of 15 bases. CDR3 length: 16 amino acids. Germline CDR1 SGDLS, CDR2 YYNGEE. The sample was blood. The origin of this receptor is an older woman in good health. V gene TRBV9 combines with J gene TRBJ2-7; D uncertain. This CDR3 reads CASSVNPDGTSYEQYF. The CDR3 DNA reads TGTGCCAGCAGCGTAAATCCGGACGGCACGTCCTACGAGCAGTACTTC.